Only a few counts were recorded for the clone carrying this T cell receptor beta chain. Its antigen is not known. TCRdb's copy holds only in-frame clones and misses some; the assay was immunoSEQ multiplex PCR. The sample records 200,000 to 300,000 clones, roughly 90% being singletons. The data belong to a study of cytomegalovirus exposure and HLA in healthy donors. General observations from the study: The finding came from a later analysis; first-cohort TCR clusters tended to co-occur in the roughly 120 validation repertoires.

The CDR3 covers 17 residues. V shed 0 bases and J 1 base; nucleotides not matched to a gene: 4. Germline V gene data show CDR1 as SGHRS and CDR2 as YFSETQ. The genes are TRBV5-1 and TRBJ2-5, with TRBD2 matching 12 bases. Sequencing input: PBMCs. This clonotype was sampled from a young man in good health and CMV-seropositive. The CDR3 nucleotides read TGCGCCAGCAGCTTGGGGCAACTAGCGGGAGGCCAAGAGACCCAGTACTTC. Translating gives CASSLGQLAGGQETQYF. The variable domain in full, completed from reference TRBV5-1 and TRBJ2-5, reads KAGVTQTPRYLIKTRGQQVTLSCSPISGHRSVSWYQQTPGQGLQFLFEYFSETQRNKGNFPGRFSGRQFSNSRSEMNVSTLELGDSALYLCASSLGQLAGGQETQYFGPGTRLLVL.